This paragraph covers one T cell receptor beta chain sequence. Its antigen is undetermined. The template was RNA from unsorted bulk tissue. This non-tumor lung sample came from over 3 cm beyond the tumor edge. Chemotherapy-naive patients with new lung cancer underwent thoracic surgery in China, August–November 2014. This specimen belongs to a study of tumor and adjacent non-tumor tissue in lung cancer. In the study overall: The cohort had roughly 12 adenocarcinoma, a couple of squamous cell and 1 small cell patients. Patients were aged roughly 30 to 76, around ten men and roughly 5 women, stage I to III.

Study-wide results and caveats: Significantly higher TCR diversity was found in tumor than normal lung.

TCRbeta libraries were built with three rounds of nested PCR, modified from ARM-PCR. TCRdb re-derived calls from the multiplex PCR reads in MiXCR, one entry per CDR3 protein. Of approximately 100,000 distinct CDR3 sequences detected, roughly two thirds appear once; the ten largest clones hold roughly 18%. CDR3 length: 14 amino acids. CDR1 SQVTM and CDR2 ANQGSEA come from the germline V gene. V lost 5 bases, J lost 3 bases, and 17 bases lay in between. Sequencing input: distant non-tumor lung tissue. This clonotype was obtained from a young man with non-small cell lung cancer. This chain links TRBV29-1 with TRBJ2-7, with D tentatively TRBD1 or TRBD2 (5 bases each). CDR3 loop: CSVSIGTPNYEQYF. As DNA, the CDR3 is TGCAGCGTTAGTATCGGGACGCCCAACTACGAGCAGTACTTC.